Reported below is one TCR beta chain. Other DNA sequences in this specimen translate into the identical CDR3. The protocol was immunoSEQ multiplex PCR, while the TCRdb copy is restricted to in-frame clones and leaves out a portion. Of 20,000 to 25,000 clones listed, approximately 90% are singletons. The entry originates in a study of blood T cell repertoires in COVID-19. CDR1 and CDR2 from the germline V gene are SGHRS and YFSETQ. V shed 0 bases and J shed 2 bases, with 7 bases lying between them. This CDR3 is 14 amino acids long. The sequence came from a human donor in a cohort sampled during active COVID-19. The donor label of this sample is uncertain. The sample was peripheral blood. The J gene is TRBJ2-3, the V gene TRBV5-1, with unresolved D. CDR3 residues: CASSLGQVTDTQYF. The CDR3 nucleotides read TGCGCCAGCAGCTTGGGCCAGGTCACAGATACGCAGTATTTT.